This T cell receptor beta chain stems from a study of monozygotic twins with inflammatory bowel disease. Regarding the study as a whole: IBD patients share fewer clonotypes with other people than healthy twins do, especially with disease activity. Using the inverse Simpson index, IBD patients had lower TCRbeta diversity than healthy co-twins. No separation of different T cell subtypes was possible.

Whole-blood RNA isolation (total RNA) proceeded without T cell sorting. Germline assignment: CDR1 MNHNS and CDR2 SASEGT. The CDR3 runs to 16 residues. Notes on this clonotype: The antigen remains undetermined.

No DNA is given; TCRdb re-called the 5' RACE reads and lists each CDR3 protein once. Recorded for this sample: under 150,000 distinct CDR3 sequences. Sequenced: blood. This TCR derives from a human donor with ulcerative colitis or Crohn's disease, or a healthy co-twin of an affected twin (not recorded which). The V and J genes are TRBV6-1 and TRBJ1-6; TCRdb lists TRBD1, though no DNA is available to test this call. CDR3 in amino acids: CASRRQSGGGNSPLHF.